These 8 T cell receptor beta chains came from one sample sequenced in a study of blood T cells in healthy people across ages. Combining a sample-barcoded 5' primer with a J-beta primer mix, a second PCR ran for 7 to 11 cycles. TCRdb passed the 5' RACE reads through MiXCR, listing each CDR3 protein once. Of about 580,000 distinct CDR3 sequences listed, around 48% were seen once; the top ten hold roughly 24%. Material for sequencing was blood. The receptor set was obtained from a man older than 75 in good health.

This chain links TRBV7-9 with TRBJ1-6; D unclear. Germline V gene data show CDR1 as SEHNR and CDR2 as FQNEAQ (reference sequence). The CDR3 loop spans 13 amino acids. Trimming pared 4 bases from V and 9 bases from J, leaving 10 bases between. The CDR3 loop reads CASSSRITSPLHF. As DNA, the CDR3 is TGTGCCAGCAGCTCCAGGATCACTTCACCCCTCCACTTT.

This chain uses TRBV5-1 with TRBJ2-7, with D possibly called TRBD1 or TRBD2 (5 bases each). The CDR3 is made up of 17 amino acids. Germline V gene data show CDR1 as SGHRS and CDR2 as YFSETQ. Between the trimmed V and J ends, which lost 2 bases and 4 bases, there was a span of 22 bases. For the CDR3, the DNA is TGCGCCAGCAGCTTATCTGTTGGCGGTGGGGGATCTTACGAGCAGTACTTC. Translated, it gives CASSLSVGGGGSYEQYF.

In its sample, this clonotype was seen a few times. V and J are TRBV10-3 and TRBJ1-6; D is unclear. Per the germline V gene, CDR1 is ENHRY and CDR2 is SYGVKD. V gave up 10 bases and J gave up 8 bases, with 12 bases separating them. This CDR3 region has 12 residues. The CDR3 reads CASGIYDSPLHF. CDR3 nucleotide sequence: TGTGCCAGCGGGATTTACGATTCACCCCTCCACTTT.

The V and J genes are TRBV27 and TRBJ2-5; 7 nucleotides agree with TRBD1. This CDR3 region has 14 residues. With V trimmed by 6 bases and J by 5 bases, 9 bases remained unmatched. The germline V gene has CDR1 MNHEY and CDR2 SMNVEV (reference sequence). In DNA, the CDR3 is TGTGCCAGCAGCCATCGACAGGGCTCGGAGACCCAGTACTTC. Residues: CASSHRQGSETQYF.

This clonotype was counted ten times or more. This chain joins TRBV6-5 and TRBJ2-1; 9 bases map to TRBD2. The CDR3 consists of 15 residues. The germline gives CDR1 MNHEY, CDR2 SVGAGI. J was trimmed by 10 bases and V by 1 base; bases with no gene match: 8. CDR3 DNA sequence: TGTGCCAGCAGTTACTTAGTAGCGGGAGCGAAAGAGCAGTTCTTC. Translated, it gives CASSYLVAGAKEQFF.

This clonotype has just one count. The chain uses TRBV7-2 and TRBJ2-7, with 12 nucleotides matching TRBD2. The CDR3 extends over 17 amino acids. Trimming at V came to 4 bases and at J to 7 bases, leaving 14 bases not matched to a gene. Germline V gene lookup returns CDR1 SGHTA and CDR2 FQGNSA. The CDR3 region is CASSSHASGRVPGEQYF. CDR3 nucleotides: TGTGCCAGCAGCTCTCACGCTAGCGGGAGGGTCCCTGGGGAGCAGTACTTC.

The chain employs TRBV29-1 and TRBJ1-1; 8 bases match TRBD1. CDR1 is SQVTM, CDR2 ANQGSEA, per germline. The CDR3 consists of 17 residues. With 4 bases clipped from V and 1 base from J, the junction kept 14 bases outside the gene matches. This chain's CDR3 is CSVVGRGRSRGNTEAFF. The DNA of the CDR3 is TGCAGCGTTGTGGGCAGGGGGCGGTCGCGGGGGAACACTGAAGCTTTCTTT.

This clonotype appeared many times. V gene TRBV20-1 combines with J gene TRBJ2-1; weak D call: TRBD2 (6 bases). This CDR3 is 13 amino acids long. The germline V gene has CDR1 DFQATT and CDR2 SNEGSKA (reference sequence). V was pared by 2 bases and J by 6 bases, with 11 bases between. The CDR3 DNA reads TGCAGTGCTAGACCCCCCGGGGGCAATGAGCAGTTCTTC. Translation gives CSARPPGGNEQFF.